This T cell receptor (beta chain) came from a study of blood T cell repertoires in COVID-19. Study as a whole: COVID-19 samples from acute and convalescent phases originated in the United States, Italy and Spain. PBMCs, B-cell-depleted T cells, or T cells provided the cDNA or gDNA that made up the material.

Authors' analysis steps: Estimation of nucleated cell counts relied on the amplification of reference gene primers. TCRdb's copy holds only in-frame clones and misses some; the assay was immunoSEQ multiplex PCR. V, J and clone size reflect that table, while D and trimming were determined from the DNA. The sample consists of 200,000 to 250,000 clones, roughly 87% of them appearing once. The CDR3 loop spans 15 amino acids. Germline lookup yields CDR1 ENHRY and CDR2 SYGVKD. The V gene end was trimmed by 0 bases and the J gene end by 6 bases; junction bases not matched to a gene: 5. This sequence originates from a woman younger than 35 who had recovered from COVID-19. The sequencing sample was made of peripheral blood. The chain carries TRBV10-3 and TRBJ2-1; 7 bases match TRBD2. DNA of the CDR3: TGTGCCATCAGTGAGTCGAGGGGCGGGAGCAATGAGCAGTTCTTC. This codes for CAISESRGGSNEQFF.